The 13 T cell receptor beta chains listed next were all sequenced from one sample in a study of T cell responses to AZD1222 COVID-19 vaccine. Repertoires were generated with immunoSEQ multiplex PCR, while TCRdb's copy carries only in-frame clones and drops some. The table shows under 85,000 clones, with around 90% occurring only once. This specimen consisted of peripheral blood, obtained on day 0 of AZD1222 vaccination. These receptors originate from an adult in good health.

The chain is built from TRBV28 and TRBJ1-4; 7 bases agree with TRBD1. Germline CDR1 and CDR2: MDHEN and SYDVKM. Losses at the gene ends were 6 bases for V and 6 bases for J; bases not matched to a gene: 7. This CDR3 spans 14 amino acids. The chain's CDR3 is CASRPSGTDEKLFF. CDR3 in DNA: TGTGCCAGCAGGCCTTCCGGGACAGATGAAAAACTGTTTTTT.

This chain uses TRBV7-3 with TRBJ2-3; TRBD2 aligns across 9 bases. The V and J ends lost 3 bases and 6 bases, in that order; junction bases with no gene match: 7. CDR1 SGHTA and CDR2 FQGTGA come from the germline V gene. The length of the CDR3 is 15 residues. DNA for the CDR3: TGTGCCAGCAGCTTTAACGGGCGGGAGGGGGATACGCAGTATTTT. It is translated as CASSFNGREGDTQYF.

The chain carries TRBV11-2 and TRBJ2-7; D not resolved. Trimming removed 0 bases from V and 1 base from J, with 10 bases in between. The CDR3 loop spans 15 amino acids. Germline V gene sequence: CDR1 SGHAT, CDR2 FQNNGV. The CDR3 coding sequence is TGTGCCAGCAGCTTAGAATGGGCGCCTTCCTACGAGCAGTACTTC. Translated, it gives CASSLEWAPSYEQYF.

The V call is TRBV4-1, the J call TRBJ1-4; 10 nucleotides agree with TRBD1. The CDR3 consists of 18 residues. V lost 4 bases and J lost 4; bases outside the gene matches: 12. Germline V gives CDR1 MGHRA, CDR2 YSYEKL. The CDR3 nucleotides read TGCGCCAGCAGCCGAGCCGGGACAGGGGAGTCCCGTAATGAAAAACTGTTTTTT. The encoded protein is CASSRAGTGESRNEKLFF.

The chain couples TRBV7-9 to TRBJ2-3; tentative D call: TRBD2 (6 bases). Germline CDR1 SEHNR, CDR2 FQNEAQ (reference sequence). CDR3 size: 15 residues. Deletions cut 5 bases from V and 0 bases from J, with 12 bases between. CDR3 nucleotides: TGTGCCAGCAGCCGAGCGGGTACCAGCACAGATACGCAGTATTTT. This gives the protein CASSRAGTSTDTQYF.

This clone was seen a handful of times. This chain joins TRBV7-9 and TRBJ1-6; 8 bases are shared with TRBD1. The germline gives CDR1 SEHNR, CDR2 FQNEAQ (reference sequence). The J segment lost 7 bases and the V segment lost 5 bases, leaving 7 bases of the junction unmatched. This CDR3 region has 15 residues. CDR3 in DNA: TGTGCCAGCAGCCGAGACAGGGGAGGAAATTCACCCCTCCACTTT. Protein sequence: CASSRDRGGNSPLHF.

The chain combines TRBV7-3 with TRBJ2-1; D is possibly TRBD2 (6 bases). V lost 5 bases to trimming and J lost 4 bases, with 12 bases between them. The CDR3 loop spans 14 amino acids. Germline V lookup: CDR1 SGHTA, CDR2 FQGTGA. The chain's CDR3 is CASSASSAYNEQFF. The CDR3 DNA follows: TGTGCCAGCAGCGCTTCTAGCGCGTACAATGAGCAGTTCTTC.

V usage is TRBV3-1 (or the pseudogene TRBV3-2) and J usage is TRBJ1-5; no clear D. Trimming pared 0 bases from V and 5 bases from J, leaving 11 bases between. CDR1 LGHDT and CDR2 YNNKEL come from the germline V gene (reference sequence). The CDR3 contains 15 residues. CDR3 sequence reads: CASSQDGGPYQPQHF. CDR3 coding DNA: TGTGCCAGCAGCCAAGACGGAGGGCCATATCAGCCCCAGCATTTT.

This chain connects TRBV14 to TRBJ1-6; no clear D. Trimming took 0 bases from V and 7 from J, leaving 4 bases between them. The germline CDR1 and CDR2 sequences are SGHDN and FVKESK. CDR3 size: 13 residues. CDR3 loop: CASSQEGNSPLHF. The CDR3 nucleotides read TGTGCCAGCAGCCAAGAGGGAAATTCACCCCTCCACTTT.

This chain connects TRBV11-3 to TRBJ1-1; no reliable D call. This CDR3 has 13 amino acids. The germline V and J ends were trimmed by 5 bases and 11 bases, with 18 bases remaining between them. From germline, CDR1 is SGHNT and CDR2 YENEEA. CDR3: CASSGVRTGGAFF. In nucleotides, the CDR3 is TGTGCCAGCAGCGGTGTTAGGACTGGCGGGGCTTTCTTT.

CDR3 nucleotide sequence: TGTGCCAGCAGCGCAGGAGGGTTCATAGACTACGAGCAGTACTTC. Encoded protein: CASSAGGFIDYEQYF. The genes are TRBV5-5 and TRBJ2-7; D perhaps matches TRBD2 (6 bases). Looked up from germline, CDR1 is SGHKS and CDR2 is YYEKEE (reference sequence). The CDR3 contains 15 residues. V lost 4 bases and J 3 bases, leaving 17 bases between the germline ends. The entire variable domain, with the rest obtained from reference TRBV5-5 and TRBJ2-7, is as follows: DAGVTQSPTHLIKTRGQQVTLRCSPISGHKSVSWYQQVLGQGPQFIFQYYEKEERGRGNFPDRFSARQFPNYSSELNVNALLLGDSALYLCASSAGGFIDYEQYFGPGTRLTVT.

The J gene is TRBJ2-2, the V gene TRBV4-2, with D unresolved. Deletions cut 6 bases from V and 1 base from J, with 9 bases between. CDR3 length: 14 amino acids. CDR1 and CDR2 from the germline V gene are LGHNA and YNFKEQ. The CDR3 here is CASRRTKNTGELFF. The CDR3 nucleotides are TGTGCCAGCAGACGGACCAAGAACACCGGGGAGCTGTTTTTT.

CDR3 DNA: TGTGCCAGCAGTTTAGTCCCAAATCAGCCCCAGCATTTT. Translating gives CASSLVPNQPQHF. The chain joins TRBV12-3 or TRBV12-4 to TRBJ1-5; D gene unclear. The CDR3 is made up of 13 amino acids. V was pared by 1 base and J by 4 bases, with 5 bases between.